This T cell receptor (beta chain) was profiled in a study of blood T cells in healthy people across ages. Study-wide results and caveats: More naive CD4+ cells and higher diversity were found in long-lived than in aged donors.

This clonotype was observed many times. Its specificity is unknown. Germline V lookup: CDR1 KGHSH, CDR2 LQKENI. The CDR3 is 16 residues long. V dropped 3 bases and J dropped 2; count of bases not matched to a gene: 4. A J-beta primer mix and a sample-barcoded 5' primer were used in a second PCR of about 7 to 12 cycles. MiXCR was run by TCRdb on the 5' RACE reads, yielding one entry per CDR3 protein. The sample includes about 1,500,000 distinct CDR3 sequences, under 30% of them seen just once. Donation came from healthy Caucasian individuals in Russia who were aged roughly 6 to 95. PBMCs, at least 6 million per sample, were isolated. Total RNA, at least 5 micrograms per sample, was extracted from PBMCs.

The origin of this receptor is a woman aged 25 to 45 in good health. The V gene is TRBV18, the J gene TRBJ2-3; 11 bases map to TRBD2. What was sequenced was blood. CDR3 in amino acids: CASSPLAGGLTDTQYF. The CDR3 DNA reads TGTGCCAGCTCACCCCTAGCGGGGGGACTCACAGATACGCAGTATTTT.